The following is a T cell receptor (beta chain) sequence with its context. Germline values: CDR1 MNHNY, CDR2 SVGAGI (reference sequence). The ends were cut back, 0 bases at V and 6 bases at J, with 8 bases in the middle. The CDR3 is 14 amino acids. The sample originates from a study of control samples from healthy donors and cancer patients. Clones were sequenced by immunoSEQ multiplex PCR, and TCRdb holds only the in-frame ones, with some missing. Among around 130,000 clones listed, 70% to 90% were seen once. The sequence was obtained from a man aged 45-65 years in good health. The rearrangement links TRBV6-6 to TRBJ2-2; no firm D call. The specimen was blood. CDR3 amino acids: CASSYSGYSGELFF. The CDR3 nucleotides read TGTGCCAGCAGTTACTCAGGATATTCCGGGGAGCTGTTTTTT.